This T cell receptor beta chain was identified during a study of shared clonotypes between healthy human individuals. Study-wide points: A few donors held approximately 4.6% of naive CD4 clonotypes in common.

As regards this clone: The antigen remains unidentified.

Generated by immunoSEQ multiplex PCR, the TCRdb table keeps only in-frame clones and is missing some. The sample has around 1.5 million clones, around 98% seen once. This sequence originates from a man aged 30 to 45 in good health. Sequencing used naive CD4+ T cells sorted from blood. The sample's subset: CD45RA+ positively selected.

CDR3 DNA: TGTGCCAGCAGCTCCTCCGCCGGTCTGACTAATACGCAGTATTTT. This sequence encodes CASSSSAGLTNTQYF. The rearrangement links TRBV11-3 to TRBJ2-3, with D maybe TRBD2 (5 bases). The V gene lost 4 bases and the J gene lost 7 bases, with 18 bases spanning the gap. CDR3 length equals 15 residues. Germline CDR1 SGHNT, CDR2 YENEEA.